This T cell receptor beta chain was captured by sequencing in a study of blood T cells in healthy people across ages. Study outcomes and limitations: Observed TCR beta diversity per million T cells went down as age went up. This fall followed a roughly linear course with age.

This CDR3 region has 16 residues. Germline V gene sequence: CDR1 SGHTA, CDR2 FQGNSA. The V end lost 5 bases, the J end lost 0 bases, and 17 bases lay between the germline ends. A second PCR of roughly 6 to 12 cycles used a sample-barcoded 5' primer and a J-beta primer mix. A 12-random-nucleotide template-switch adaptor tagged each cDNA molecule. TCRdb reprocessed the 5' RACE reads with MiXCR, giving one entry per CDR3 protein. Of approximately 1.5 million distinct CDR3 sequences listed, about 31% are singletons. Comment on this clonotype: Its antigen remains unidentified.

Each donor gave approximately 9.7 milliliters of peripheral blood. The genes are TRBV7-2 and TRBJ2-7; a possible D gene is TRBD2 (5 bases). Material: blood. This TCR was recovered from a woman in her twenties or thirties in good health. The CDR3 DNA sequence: TGTGCCAGCAGCCCCGAGGCCAAGACTATCTCCTACGAGCAGTACTTC. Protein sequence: CASSPEAKTISYEQYF.